Sequencing of this T cell receptor (beta chain) was carried out in a study of blood T cell repertoires in COVID-19. Study-wide context: Material from acute and convalescent COVID-19 was sourced from the United States, Italy and Spain. From T cells, B-cell-depleted T cells, or PBMCs came the material, which was cDNA or gDNA.

Per the original methods: Amplification of reference gene primers provided the estimated nucleated cell counts. Profiling relied on immunoSEQ multiplex PCR, and the TCRdb table lists in-frame clones only, not all of them. V and J calls and clone size follow that table, whereas D and trimming were derived from the DNA. The sample shows 230,000 or so clones, 65% to 85% of them seen only once. V lost 4 bases, J lost 8 bases, and 21 bases lay in between. The CDR3 has 16 amino acids. Germline lookup yields CDR1 SGHRS and CDR2 YFSETQ. The material sequenced was peripheral blood. This rearrangement joins TRBV5-1 to TRBJ1-4; maybe TRBD1 (6 bases). The TCR was taken from a man in his fifties with active or convalescent COVID-19. The CDR3 DNA reads TGCGCCAGCAGCCGGGGGGGCGGCCAGGGCGGCGAAAAACTGTTTTTT. This sequence encodes CASSRGGGQGGEKLFF.